The 26 T cell receptor beta chains presented below share a single source sample, sequenced in a study (dated by TCRdb to 2014 to 2015). The library was built by means of 5' RACE. The instrument was an Illumina MiSeq. Using fastp trimming at Q25 and MiXCR clonotype assembly, TCRdb reanalyzed the public sequencing data and kept in-frame beta chains. Records with the same CDR3 protein are collapsed into one entry carrying the most frequent genes and DNA. Present in this sample are 5,000 or so distinct CDR3 sequences, about 35% of which were seen just once. The ten most abundant clones make up roughly 53% of the sample. The sample comprised memory CD4+ T cells sorted from blood. Sample cell subset or site, as interpreted from the label and publication: memory CD4+ T cells, CD4+CD45RO+CD25-. The origin of the receptors is a female donor with breast cancer.

The gene calls are TRBV28 and TRBJ1-2; D not certain. Trimming removed 8 bases from V and 4 bases from J, with 11 bases in between. This CDR3 is built from 12 residues. Germline lookup yields CDR1 MDHEN and CDR2 SYDVKM. CDR3 region: CASGNRVYGYTF. The CDR3 nucleotides are TGTGCCAGCGGGAACAGAGTCTATGGCTACACCTTC.

This clonotype was recorded at least ten times. The genes are TRBV18 and TRBJ2-1; D perhaps matches TRBD2 (6 bases). This CDR3 is built from 14 residues. Germline V CDR1 and CDR2: KGHSH, LQKENI. Between the trimmed V and J ends, which lost 0 bases and 8 bases, there was a span of 11 bases. The CDR3 coding sequence is TGTGCCAGCTCACCACCAGGGAGGAGGGATGAGCAGTTCTTC. Its translation: CASSPPGRRDEQFF.

This clonotype was seen at least ten times. The rearrangement links TRBV7-3 to TRBJ2-2; 13 bases fit TRBD2. The germline V gene encodes CDR1 SGHTA and CDR2 FQGTGA. V lost 6 bases and J lost 6; bases outside the gene matches: 4. CDR3 size: 15 residues. CDR3 DNA: TGTGCCAGCAGGTCAACTAGCGGGAGGGCCGGGGAGCTGTTTTTT. Translated, it gives CASRSTSGRAGELFF. Looking up the rest from reference TRBV7-3 and TRBJ2-2 gives the full variable domain: GAGVSQTPSNKVTEKGKYVELRCDPISGHTALYWYRQSLGQGPEFLIYFQGTGAADDSGLPNDRFFAVRPEGSVSTLKIQRTERGDSAVYLCASRSTSGRAGELFFGEGSRLTVL.

This clonotype is medium-sized in the sample. The rearrangement links TRBV6-6 to TRBJ2-7; 8 bases map to TRBD1. Germline values: CDR1 MNHNY, CDR2 SVGAGI (reference sequence). V dropped 4 bases and J dropped 2; count of bases not matched to a gene: 7. The CDR3 is 15 amino acids. CDR3 DNA sequence: TGTGCCAGCAGTTCCCGGGGACAGGCGGCCTACGAGCAGTACTTC. It is translated as CASSSRGQAAYEQYF.

This clonotype was counted a few times. The chain links TRBV20-1 to TRBJ1-2; 7 nucleotides align to TRBD1. Unmatched junction bases numbered 9, after V lost 6 bases and J lost 8 bases. The CDR3 contains 12 residues. Germline V gene lookup returns CDR1 DFQATT and CDR2 SNEGSKA (reference sequence). The DNA of the CDR3 is TGCAGTGCCTCAGCCCGAGGGGGCGGCTACACCTTC. Its protein product is CSASARGGGYTF.

The chain joins TRBV11-2 to TRBJ2-5; either TRBD1 or TRBD2 may supply D (5 bases each). Trimming shortened V by 0 bases and J by 5 bases, and 19 bases separated the two germline ends. CDR3 length equals 17 residues. Germline V gene lookup returns CDR1 SGHAT and CDR2 FQNNGV. The CDR3: CASSLEGAGAEGETQYF. The CDR3 nucleotides read TGTGCCAGCAGCTTAGAAGGGGCGGGTGCTGAAGGGGAGACCCAGTACTTC.

In this sample, this clonotype turned up many times. This chain links TRBV20-1 with TRBJ1-6; D not resolved. The CDR3 contains 16 residues. The V gene lost 3 bases and the J gene lost 0 bases, with 12 bases spanning the gap. Germline CDR1 DFQATT, CDR2 SNEGSKA (reference sequence). CDR3 sequence (DNA): TGCAGTGCTAGCAGGTCTTCCCTCTCCTATAATTCACCCCTCCACTTT. Residues: CSASRSSLSYNSPLHF.

This clonotype appeared many times. The chain links TRBV6-5 to TRBJ2-7; TRBD2 agrees at 8 bases. Per germline, CDR1 MNHEY and CDR2 SVGAGI. The CDR3 has 19 residues. Germline trimming cut 0 bases from V and 0 bases from J; bases unmatched to any gene: 13. DNA of the CDR3: TGTGCCAGCAGTTACTCGCGAATCAGCCTAGGACTAGCCTCCTACGAGCAGTACTTC. It yields the protein CASSYSRISLGLASYEQYF.

This clonotype has more than one count but fewer than ten. A much larger clone differs by one base, so this may be a read error. The chain uses TRBV4-1 and TRBJ2-1, with D perhaps TRBD1 or TRBD2 (5 bases each). The CDR3 spans 13 residues. V was clipped by 4 bases and J by 7 bases, with 11 bases between them. Looked up from germline, CDR1 is MGHRA and CDR2 is YSYEKL. CDR3 sequence reads: CASSRTCGNEQFF. For the CDR3, the DNA is TGCGCCAGCAGCCGGACATGCGGGAATGAGCAGTTCTTC.

The rearrangement links TRBV6-5 to TRBJ1-2, with TRBD1 identical over 7 bases. With 7 bases clipped from V and 4 bases from J, the junction kept 12 bases outside the gene matches. CDR1 is MNHEY and CDR2 is SVGAGI in the germline V gene. CDR3 length equals 15 residues. The DNA for the CDR3 is TGTGCCAGCACACTTACTCAGGGGGTAGCCTATGGCTACACCTTC. It is translated as CASTLTQGVAYGYTF.

This clonotype was observed a few times. The chain recombines TRBV6-5 with TRBJ1-1; a weak D match, TRBD1 (5 bases). The length of the CDR3 is 13 residues. Germline V gene sequence: CDR1 MNHEY, CDR2 SVGAGI. Trimming removed 0 bases from V and 7 bases from J, with 9 bases in between. The CDR3 is CASSYSGRLEAFF. In DNA form, the CDR3 reads TGTGCCAGCAGTTACTCGGGGCGTCTTGAAGCTTTCTTT.

Note on this clonotype: One junction end disagrees with the germline gene, perhaps due to a read error. The chain carries TRBV5-6 and TRBJ1-1; D is possibly TRBD1 (5 bases). CDR1 is SGHDT, CDR2 YYEEEE, per germline. This CDR3 region has 15 residues. CDR3: CASSSVRGGNTEALF. The CDR3 DNA sequence: TGTGCCAGCAGCTCTGTTCGGGGGGGGAACACTGAAGCTCTCTTT.

By proportion, this clonotype is medium-sized (0.01 to 0.1%). DNA for the CDR3: TGTGCCAGCAGCTTATCTAGGATCGCAGATACGCAGTATTTT. Protein product: CASSLSRIADTQYF. This rearrangement joins TRBV7-3 to TRBJ2-3; D not certain. The V and J ends lost 2 bases and 4 bases respectively, with 10 bases between them. Germline CDR1 and CDR2: SGHTA and FQGTGA. The CDR3 is 14 amino acids.

This clonotype is labeled as medium-sized (0.01 to 0.1%). The chain employs TRBV7-2 and TRBJ2-1; TRBD1 is a possible D gene (5 bases). Trimming cost V 1 base and J 2 bases, with 12 bases left between them. The CDR3 contains 16 residues. Germline CDR1 reads SGHTA; CDR2 reads FQGNSA. Written as DNA, the CDR3 is TGTGCCAGCAGCTTAGGACAGATCCTTACCTACAATGAGCAGTTCTTC. Amino acids: CASSLGQILTYNEQFF.

The chain links TRBV13 to TRBJ1-6; D may be TRBD1 (6 bases). CDR3 size: 14 residues. Germline V gives CDR1 PRHDT, CDR2 FYEKMQ (reference sequence). The ends were cut back, 6 bases at V and 9 bases at J, with 15 bases in the middle. CDR3 sequence: CASSPRGTASPLHF. Here the CDR3 DNA reads TGTGCCAGCAGTCCAAGGGGGACGGCTTCACCCCTCCACTTT.

Turning to this clonotype: The junction shows a germline mismatch at one end, possibly a read error. This chain connects TRBV29-1 to TRBJ2-3; the D is unclear. The length of the CDR3 is 12 residues. Germline V lookup: CDR1 SQVTM, CDR2 ANQGSEA. CDR3 nucleotides: TGCAGCGTTGAAGTCTCGGAGCATACGCAGTACTTT. Protein sequence: CSVEVSEHTQYF.

Notes on this clonotype: Since a much larger clone is just one base distant, this may be a read error. This rearrangement joins TRBV4-3 to TRBJ2-7, with D possibly TRBD1 on 6 matching bases. Germline lookup yields CDR1 LGHNA and CDR2 YSLEER. The CDR3 spans 13 residues. The CDR3 loop reads CASGQYREREQYF. DNA for the CDR3: TGCGCCAGCGGCCAATACAGGGAGCGCGAGCAGTACTTC.

By proportion, this clonotype is medium-sized. The chain has TRBV7-6 and TRBJ2-2; 10 bases are shared with TRBD1. CDR1 and CDR2 from the germline V gene are SGHVS and FNYEAQ. After removal of 5 bases from V and 6 bases from J, the junction contained 3 bases not matched to a gene. CDR3 length equals 14 residues. This CDR3 reads CASSRDRGPGELFF. The CDR3 DNA reads as TGTGCCAGCAGCCGGGACAGGGGCCCCGGGGAGCTGTTTTTT.

In its sample, this clonotype was seen many times. CDR3 loop: CSADDSYNEQFF. The DNA for the CDR3 is TGCAGTGCTGACGACAGCTACAATGAGCAGTTCTTC. The chain recombines TRBV20-1 with TRBJ2-1; tentatively, D is TRBD1 (5 bases). This CDR3 spans 12 amino acids. In germline, CDR1 is DFQATT, CDR2 SNEGSKA (reference sequence). The V end lost 5 bases, the J end lost 3 bases, and 8 bases lay between the germline ends.

V usage is TRBV12-3 or TRBV12-4 and J usage is TRBJ2-7; 7 bases align to TRBD1. The CDR3 runs 14 residues. V shed 2 bases, J shed 6 bases, and the junction held 7 bases outside the gene matches. CDR3 sequence reads: CASSLTRQGREQYF. CDR3 sequence (DNA): TGTGCCAGCAGTTTAACCCGACAGGGTCGCGAGCAGTACTTC.

This clonotype is classed as medium-sized. V gene TRBV5-1 combines with J gene TRBJ1-6; D may be TRBD1 (5 bases). The germline gives CDR1 SGHRS, CDR2 YFSETQ. The CDR3 spans 14 residues. With 4 bases removed from V and 6 bases from J, the gap between germline ends came to 11 bases. The CDR3 loop is CASSRDGGNSPLHF. The CDR3 DNA follows: TGCGCCAGCAGCCGGGACGGGGGTAATTCACCCCTCCACTTT.

This clonotype counts as medium-sized. V usage is TRBV6-2 or TRBV6-3 and J usage is TRBJ1-4, with D possibly TRBD1 on 5 matching bases. The CDR3 spans 14 residues. Trimming left V 2 bases short and J 8 bases short, with 12 bases between. The V gene's germline CDR1 is MNHEY and CDR2 SVGEGT. The chain's CDR3 is CASSYRGPKEKLFF. In DNA, the CDR3 is TGTGCCAGCAGTTACCGGGGACCCAAGGAAAAACTGTTTTTT.

Within the sample, this clonotype is medium-sized. The chain recombines TRBV7-2 with TRBJ1-3; no firm D call. Trimming pared 5 bases from V and 1 base from J, leaving 12 bases between. Germline loops: CDR1 SGHTA, CDR2 FQGNSA. The CDR3 covers 15 residues. The CDR3 region is CASSPYTFSGNTIYF. DNA of the CDR3: TGTGCCAGCAGCCCCTACACTTTTTCTGGAAACACCATATATTTT.

This clonotype is categorized as medium-sized (0.01 to 0.1%). This chain links TRBV12-3 or TRBV12-4 with TRBJ1-5; no reliable D call. This CDR3 is 14 amino acids long. Trimming cost V 6 bases and J 0 bases, with 9 bases left between them. The CDR3, as DNA: TGTGCCAGCAGACGGACGGATAGCAATCAGCCCCAGCATTTT. It is translated as CASRRTDSNQPQHF.

This clonotype was counted a few times. With a much larger clone just one base away, this may be a read error. The V and J genes are TRBV29-1 and TRBJ1-2; the match to TRBD1 covers 9 bases. The CDR3 sequence is 12 residues long. From germline, CDR1 is SQVTM and CDR2 ANQGSEA. CDR3 loop: CNVRRTGDGYTF. The CDR3 DNA follows: TGCAACGTTCGCCGGACAGGGGACGGCTACACCTTC. Looking up the rest from reference TRBV29-1 and TRBJ1-2 gives the full variable domain: SAVISQKPSRDICQRGTSLTIQCQVDSQVTMMFWYRQQPGQSLTLIATANQGSEATYESGFVIDKFPISRPNLTFSTLTVSNMSPEDSSIYLCNVRRTGDGYTFGSGTRLTVV.

This rearrangement joins TRBV20-1 to TRBJ2-4; no firm D call. Germline V gives CDR1 DFQATT, CDR2 SNEGSKA (reference sequence). The CDR3 runs 15 residues. The V end was cut by 3 bases, the J end by 0 bases, with 12 bases between. CDR3 bases: TGCAGTGCTAGCGCTACCGATGAAGCCAAAAACATTCAGTACTTC. Amino acid sequence: CSASATDEAKNIQYF.